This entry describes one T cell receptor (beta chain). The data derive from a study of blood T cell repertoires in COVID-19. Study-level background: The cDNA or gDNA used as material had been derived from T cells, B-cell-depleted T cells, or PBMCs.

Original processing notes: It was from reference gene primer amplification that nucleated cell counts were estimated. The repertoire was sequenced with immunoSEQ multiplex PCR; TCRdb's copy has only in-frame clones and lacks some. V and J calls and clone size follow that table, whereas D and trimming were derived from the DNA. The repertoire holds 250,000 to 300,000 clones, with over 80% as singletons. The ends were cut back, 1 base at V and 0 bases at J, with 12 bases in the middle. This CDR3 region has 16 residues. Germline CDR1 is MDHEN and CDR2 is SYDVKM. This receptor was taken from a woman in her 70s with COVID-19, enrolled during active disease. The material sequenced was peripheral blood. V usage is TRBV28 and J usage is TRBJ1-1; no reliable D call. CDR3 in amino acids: CASSLFLLDMNTEAFF. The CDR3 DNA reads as TGTGCCAGCAGTTTATTTCTACTTGACATGAACACTGAAGCTTTCTTT.